Listed below are T cell receptor beta chains from one sample, sequenced in a study of blood T cell repertoires in COVID-19. This table comes from immunoSEQ multiplex PCR, and its TCRdb copy is limited to in-frame clones, with some not included. The data hold 250,000 to 300,000 clones, with nearly 90% observed a single time. Sequenced sample: peripheral blood. Receptor source: a woman aged 30 to 39 with acute or convalescent COVID-19. Each CDR3 is given with its conserved first and last residue. The D gene is left open where the match is weak. Only some rows state a clone size, as once, few, many or a class for expanded clones.

J: TRBJ2-2; D: .; V: TRBV6-2/TRBV6-3; size: .; DNA: TGTGCCAGCAGTCCCGAAGGGGGTAGCTCTTTCACCGGGGAGCTGTTTTTT; CDR3: CASSPEGGSSFTGELFF
J: TRBJ1-5; D: TRBD1; V: TRBV6-5; size: .; DNA: TGTGCCAGCAGCACCGGGACAGGGGGCACTCAGCCCCAGCATTTT; CDR3: CASSTGTGGTQPQHF
J: TRBJ2-3; D: TRBD2; V: TRBV10-3; size: .; DNA: TGTGCCATCAGTGCCACAATTGGGAGCGGGAGGGCCGCCGGCATCAGGTATACGCAGTATTTT; CDR3: CAISATIGSGRAAGIRYTQYF
J: TRBJ2-1; D: TRBD1; V: TRBV19; size: once; DNA: TGTGCCAGTATGAGACAGGGCTCCTACAATGAGCAGTTCTTC; CDR3: CASMRQGSYNEQFF
J: TRBJ2-5; D: .; V: TRBV25-1; size: .; DNA: TGTGCCAGCAGTGGTCGAGGTCGGGAGACCCAGTACTTC; CDR3: CASSGRGRETQYF
J: TRBJ2-1; D: TRBD2; V: TRBV9; size: .; DNA: TGTGCCAGCGGTTCCGCGGGGAGGGCCGGCAATGAGCAGTTCTTC; CDR3: CASGSAGRAGNEQFF
J: TRBJ2-1; D: TRBD2; V: TRBV7-9; size: many; DNA: TGTGCCAGCAGCCCGAAACTAGCGGGAGGCTCCTACAATGAGCAGTTCTTC; CDR3: CASSPKLAGGSYNEQFF
J: TRBJ2-3; D: TRBD2; V: TRBV9; size: .; DNA: TGTGCCAGCAGCGAATCTAGCGGGTCGCCCCTGGATACGCAGTATTTT; CDR3: CASSESSGSPLDTQYF
J: TRBJ1-5; D: .; V: TRBV27; size: .; DNA: TGTGCCAGCAGGGACGGTATGGACACAAATCAGCCCCAGCATTTT; CDR3: CASRDGMDTNQPQHF
J: TRBJ1-2; D: .; V: TRBV27; size: .; DNA: TGTGCCAGCAGTCCCATATGGGCTGACCTCTATGGCTACACCTTC; CDR3: CASSPIWADLYGYTF
J: TRBJ2-1; D: TRBD2; V: TRBV5-4; size: .; DNA: TGTGCCAGCAGCGCCAGGACTAGCGGGAGGCTTATCTACAATGAGCAGTTCTTC; CDR3: CASSARTSGRLIYNEQFF